The 25 T cell receptor beta chains listed next were all sequenced from one sample in a study of CXCR3-negative and CXCR3-positive naive CD8 T cells. Points from the study as a whole: Naive cells positive for CXCR3 carried more hydrophobic TRB CDR3s than CXCR3-negative ones.

No cognate antigen is known for these TCRs. Libraries of TRB cDNA were made by 5' RACE and carried UMIs. TCRdb re-called the 5' RACE reads and shows each CDR3 protein once, DNA omitted. Here the sample table reports 6,500 to 9,000 distinct CDR3 sequences. Sequenced material: naive CXCR3+ CD8+ T cells from blood. The subset was: CD45RO-CCR7+CD27+CD95- naive CD8+ T cells expressing CXCR3 (TNR3+). These receptors originate from a human donor in good health. Some clones in this sample may be carry-over from other donors' samples.

The chain recombines TRBV28 with TRBJ1-2; absent DNA, TCRdb's TRBD1 call cannot be checked. The germline CDR1 and CDR2 sequences are MDHEN and SYDVKM. The length of the CDR3 is 13 residues. CDR3 amino acids: CASSWTVGYGYTF.

The J gene is TRBJ1-1, the V gene TRBV13; without DNA, the TCRdb call of TRBD1 cannot be checked. Germline V CDR1 and CDR2: PRHDT, FYEKMQ (reference sequence). The CDR3 totals 13 residues. CDR3 region: CASSPELNTEAFF.

This clonotype registers medium-sized by frequency. The V call is TRBV29-1, the J call TRBJ2-1; without DNA, the TCRdb call of TRBD1 cannot be checked. The germline gives CDR1 SQVTM, CDR2 ANQGSEA. The length of the CDR3 is 16 residues. The CDR3 region is CSVDSWGTGGRNEQFF.

This CDR3 reads CAISPGHPPGELFF. V gene TRBV10-3 combines with J gene TRBJ2-2; the D call from TCRdb, TRBD1, cannot be confirmed without DNA. The CDR3 totals 14 residues. The germline gives CDR1 ENHRY, CDR2 SYGVKD.

This clonotype counts as medium-sized by frequency. This sequence joins TRBV12-3 or TRBV12-4 and TRBJ1-2; TCRdb lists TRBD1, though no DNA is available to test this call. CDR3 length equals 15 residues. The CDR3 region is CASSARPQSHYGYTF.

The chain links TRBV28 to TRBJ2-7; TCRdb selects TRBD2, and the lack of DNA leaves this call unchecked. The CDR3 loop spans 15 amino acids. CDR1 MDHEN and CDR2 SYDVKM come from the germline V gene. CDR3 region: CASSLQGLEGYEQYF.

The rearrangement links TRBV29-1 to TRBJ2-7; without DNA, the TCRdb call of TRBD2 cannot be checked. Per the germline V gene, CDR1 is SQVTM and CDR2 is ANQGSEA. The CDR3 loop spans 13 amino acids. CDR3 amino acids: CSSRGLGDYERYF.

The J gene is TRBJ2-1, the V gene TRBV19; the D gene TCRdb calls, TRBD1, cannot be checked with no DNA. The germline gives CDR1 LNHDA, CDR2 SQIVND (reference sequence). The CDR3 has 15 residues. The CDR3 sequence: CASSTDRWRDNEQFF.

By frequency, this clonotype is medium-sized. The chain links TRBV4-3 to TRBJ2-1; TCRdb names TRBD2, which stays unverified in the absence of DNA. Germline CDR1 is LGHNA and CDR2 is YSLEER. The CDR3 covers 15 residues. This chain's CDR3 is CASSLGLASYNEQFF.

This sequence joins TRBV29-1 and TRBJ2-1; the D gene TCRdb calls, TRBD2, cannot be checked with no DNA. The CDR3 is 17 residues long. Germline assignment: CDR1 SQVTM and CDR2 ANQGSEA. CDR3 protein: CSVEVGAGGFFNNEQFF.

According to its frequency, this clonotype is medium-sized (0.01 to 0.1%). V gene TRBV19 combines with J gene TRBJ2-2; TCRdb lists TRBD1, though no DNA is available to test this call. CDR1 and CDR2 from the germline V gene are LNHDA and SQIVND (reference sequence). The CDR3 covers 13 residues. The CDR3 sequence is CASKGVNTGELFF. The full variable domain, rest sourced from reference TRBV19 and TRBJ2-2, is DGGITQSPKYLFRKEGQNVTLSCEQNLNHDAMYWYRQDPGQGLRLIYYSQIVNDFQKGDIAEGYSVSREKKESFPLTVTSAQKNPTAFYLCASKGVNTGELFFGEGSRLTVL.

The V gene is TRBV2, the J gene TRBJ2-2. The V gene's germline CDR1 is SNHLY and CDR2 FYNNEI. This CDR3 spans 17 amino acids. The CDR3 here is CARSEAMRRANTGELFF.

This clonotype shows up as medium-sized by frequency. The chain joins TRBV29-1 to TRBJ1-1; TCRdb's D gene call, TRBD1, goes unchecked for lack of DNA. Germline-derived CDR1 and CDR2 are SQVTM and ANQGSEA. CDR3 length equals 18 residues. CDR3 sequence reads: CSVVPPGQGALMNTEAFF.

According to its frequency, this clonotype is medium-sized. The rearrangement uses TRBV5-1 and TRBJ2-3. CDR3 length equals 15 residues. CDR1 and CDR2 from the germline V gene are SGHRS and YFSETQ. Here the CDR3 reads CASSLGLFGTDTQYF.

CDR3 residues: CASSASRDRYYTDTQYF. V is TRBV21-1 and J is TRBJ2-3; the TRBD1 assignment by TCRdb is unverifiable without DNA. TRBV21-1 is given as a pseudogene. This CDR3 comprises 17 residues.

This clonotype registers medium-sized (0.01 to 0.1%) by frequency. The chain employs TRBV3-1 and TRBJ2-1; TCRdb names TRBD2, which stays unverified in the absence of DNA. Germline CDR1 LGHDT, CDR2 YNNKEL (reference sequence). The CDR3 covers 17 residues. The CDR3 sequence: CASSQDRSERENNEQFF.

According to its frequency, this clonotype is medium-sized. The chain has TRBV19 and TRBJ1-1. From germline, CDR1 is LNHDA and CDR2 SQIVND (reference sequence). CDR3 length: 13 amino acids. This chain's CDR3 is CASSSTGNTEAFF.

This clonotype counts as medium-sized by frequency. The V gene is TRBV20-1, the J gene TRBJ1-4. CDR3 length equals 14 residues. Per germline, CDR1 DFQATT and CDR2 SNEGSKA (reference sequence). This CDR3 is CSARVVATNEKLFF.

This clonotype is called medium-sized based on its frequency. The chain has TRBV7-9 and TRBJ1-5. Looked up from germline, CDR1 is SEHNR and CDR2 is FQNEAQ (reference sequence). This CDR3 has 12 residues. The CDR3 loop is CASSLDNQPQHF.

CDR3 in amino acids: CASSPQGAYEQYF. This sequence joins TRBV2 and TRBJ2-7; TCRdb's D call, TRBD1, is unchecked because there is no DNA. Germline V CDR1 and CDR2: SNHLY, FYNNEI. The CDR3 loop spans 13 amino acids.

Frequency places this clonotype as medium-sized. The chain is built from TRBV10-3 and TRBJ2-1. Germline V gene data show CDR1 as ENHRY and CDR2 as SYGVKD. CDR3 length: 13 residues. The CDR3 loop is CATEGSSYNEQFF.

This clonotype counts as medium-sized by frequency. V and J are TRBV7-2 and TRBJ2-3; the TCRdb D gene call, TRBD1, has no DNA to confirm it. The CDR3 sequence is 16 residues long. The germline V gene encodes CDR1 SGHTA and CDR2 FQGNSA. CDR3: CASSLGPGASTDTQYF.

This clonotype shows up as medium-sized (0.01 to 0.1%) by frequency. V and J are TRBV20-1 and TRBJ2-7; TCRdb indicates TRBD2, and absent DNA this call remains unverified. Germline CDR1 DFQATT, CDR2 SNEGSKA (reference sequence). The CDR3 is 15 residues long. The CDR3 sequence: CSAREFLAASYEQYF.

This chain links TRBV4-2 with TRBJ2-1; TCRdb proposes TRBD2, but this gene call is untestable without DNA. The CDR3 has 16 residues. From germline, CDR1 is LGHNA and CDR2 YNFKEQ. This chain's CDR3 is CASSRAGTSGYNEQFF.

V gene TRBV14 combines with J gene TRBJ2-2; without DNA, the TCRdb call of TRBD1 cannot be checked. This CDR3 has 17 amino acids. Per germline, CDR1 SGHDN and CDR2 FVKESK. This CDR3 is CASSQLSGDITVGELFF.